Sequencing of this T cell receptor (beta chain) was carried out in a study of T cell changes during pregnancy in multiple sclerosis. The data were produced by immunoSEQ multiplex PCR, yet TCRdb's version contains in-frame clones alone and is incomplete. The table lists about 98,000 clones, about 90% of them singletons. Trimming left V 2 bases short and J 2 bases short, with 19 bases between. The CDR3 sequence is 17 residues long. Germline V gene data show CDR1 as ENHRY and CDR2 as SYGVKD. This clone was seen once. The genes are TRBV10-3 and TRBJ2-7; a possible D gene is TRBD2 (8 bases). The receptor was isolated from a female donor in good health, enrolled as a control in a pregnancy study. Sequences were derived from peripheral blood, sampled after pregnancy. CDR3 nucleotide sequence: TGTGCCATCAGTGAGGACGGGAGGGCAGGGGGGACCTACGAGCAGTACTTC. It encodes CAISEDGRAGGTYEQYF.